Sequencing of this T cell receptor (beta chain) was carried out in a study of CD8+ T cells in alopecia areata. cDNA reverse transcribed from extracted RNA served as the sequencing template. Repertoires were generated with immunoSEQ multiplex PCR, while TCRdb's copy carries only in-frame clones and drops some. The sample carries 220,000 or so clones, 50% to 65% recorded once. The V end lost 5 bases, the J end lost 11 bases, and 9 bases lay between the germline ends. CDR1 and CDR2 (germline): MNHEY, SMNVEV (reference sequence). The CDR3 runs to 10 residues. This chain joins TRBV27 and TRBJ1-1; no firm D call. Sequencing used CD4+ T cells sorted from blood, obtained at week 0. The TCR was taken from a human donor with alopecia areata. CDR3 nucleotides: TGTGCCAGCAGTCCGCCGATGGCTTTCTTT. Protein sequence: CASSPPMAFF.